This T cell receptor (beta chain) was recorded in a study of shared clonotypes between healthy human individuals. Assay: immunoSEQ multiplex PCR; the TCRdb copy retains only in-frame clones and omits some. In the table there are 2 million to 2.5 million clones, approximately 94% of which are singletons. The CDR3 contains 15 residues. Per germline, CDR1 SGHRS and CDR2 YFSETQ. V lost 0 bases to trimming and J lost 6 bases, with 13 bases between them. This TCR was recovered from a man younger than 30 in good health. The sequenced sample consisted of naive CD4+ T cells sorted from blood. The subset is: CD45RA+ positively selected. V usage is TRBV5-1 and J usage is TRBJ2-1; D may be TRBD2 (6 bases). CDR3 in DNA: TGCGCCAGCAGCTTGGTTGACGAGCGGGCCAATGAGCAGTTCTTC. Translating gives CASSLVDERANEQFF.